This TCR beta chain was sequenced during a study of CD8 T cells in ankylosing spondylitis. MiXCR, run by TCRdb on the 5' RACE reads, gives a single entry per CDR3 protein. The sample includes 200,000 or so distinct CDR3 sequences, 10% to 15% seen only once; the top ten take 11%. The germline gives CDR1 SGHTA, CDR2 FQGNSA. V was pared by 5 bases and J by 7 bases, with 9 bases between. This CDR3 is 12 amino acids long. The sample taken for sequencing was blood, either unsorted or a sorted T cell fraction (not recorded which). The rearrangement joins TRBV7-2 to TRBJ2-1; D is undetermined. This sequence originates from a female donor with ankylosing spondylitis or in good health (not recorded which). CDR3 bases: TGTGCCAGCAGCAGACTTCTTAATGAGCAGTTCTTC. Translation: CASSRLLNEQFF.